This TCR beta chain was recovered during a study of T cell changes during pregnancy in multiple sclerosis. Only in-frame clones appear in the TCRdb table, and some are missing; sequencing was by immunoSEQ multiplex PCR. The data contain about 93,000 clones, 85% to 95% of them singletons. The germline V gene encodes CDR1 SGHRS and CDR2 YFSETQ. V was pared by 0 bases and J by 0 bases, with 5 bases between. The CDR3 runs 14 residues. Notes on this clone: Different DNA sequences within this sample yield the same CDR3.

The source of this sequence is a female donor with multiple sclerosis, enrolled in a pregnancy study. The rearrangement joins TRBV5-1 to TRBJ2-3, with D unresolved. The starting material was peripheral blood, obtained after pregnancy. The CDR3 DNA sequence: TGCGCCAGCAGCTTGGGTCAAAGCACAGATACGCAGTATTTT. It is translated as CASSLGQSTDTQYF.